This TCR beta chain was found in a study of cytomegalovirus exposure and HLA in healthy donors. Whole-study findings and limits: HLA restriction was apparent for most CMV-associated TCR beta chains in a later analysis. The number of N-insertions in an Asian-associated ancestry cluster was reportedly below the roughly 620-donor mean in a later analysis.

Trimming removed 0 bases from V and 3 bases from J, with 6 bases in between. The germline V gene has CDR1 SGHRS and CDR2 YFSETQ. The CDR3 runs to 14 residues. Of note for this clone: What it recognizes is unknown.

PCR amplification relied on 60 Vbeta primers (plus 13 Jbeta primers). TCRdb's table, derived via immunoSEQ multiplex PCR, lists solely in-frame clones and lacks some. The repertoire holds roughly 100,000 clones, 76% seen once, with around 5% in the top ten. This TCR came from a woman younger than 35 in good health and CMV-seropositive. The chain links TRBV5-1 to TRBJ1-4; D not resolved. Sequenced sample: PBMCs. The CDR3 DNA sequence: TGCGCCAGCAGCTTGGGAGGTGCTAATGAAAAACTGTTTTTT. It translates to CASSLGGANEKLFF. Combining the CDR3 with reference TRBV5-1 and TRBJ1-4 gives the whole variable domain KAGVTQTPRYLIKTRGQQVTLSCSPISGHRSVSWYQQTPGQGLQFLFEYFSETQRNKGNFPGRFSGRQFSNSRSEMNVSTLELGDSALYLCASSLGGANEKLFFGSGTQLSVL.